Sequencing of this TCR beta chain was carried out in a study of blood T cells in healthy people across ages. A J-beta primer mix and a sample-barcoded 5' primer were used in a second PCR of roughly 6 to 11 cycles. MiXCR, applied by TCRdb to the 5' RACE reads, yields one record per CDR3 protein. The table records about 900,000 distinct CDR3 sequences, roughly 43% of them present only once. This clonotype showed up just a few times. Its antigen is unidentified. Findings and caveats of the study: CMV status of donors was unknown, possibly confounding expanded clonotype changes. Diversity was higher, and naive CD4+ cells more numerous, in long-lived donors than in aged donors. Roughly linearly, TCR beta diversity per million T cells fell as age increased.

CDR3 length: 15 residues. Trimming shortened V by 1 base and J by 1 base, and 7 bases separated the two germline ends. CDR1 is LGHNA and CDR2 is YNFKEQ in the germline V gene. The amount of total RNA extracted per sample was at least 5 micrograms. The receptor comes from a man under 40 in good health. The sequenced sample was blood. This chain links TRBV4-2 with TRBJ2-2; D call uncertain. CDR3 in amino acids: CASSQGGKNTGELFF. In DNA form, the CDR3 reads TGTGCCAGCAGCCAAGGAGGCAAGAACACCGGGGAGCTGTTTTTT.